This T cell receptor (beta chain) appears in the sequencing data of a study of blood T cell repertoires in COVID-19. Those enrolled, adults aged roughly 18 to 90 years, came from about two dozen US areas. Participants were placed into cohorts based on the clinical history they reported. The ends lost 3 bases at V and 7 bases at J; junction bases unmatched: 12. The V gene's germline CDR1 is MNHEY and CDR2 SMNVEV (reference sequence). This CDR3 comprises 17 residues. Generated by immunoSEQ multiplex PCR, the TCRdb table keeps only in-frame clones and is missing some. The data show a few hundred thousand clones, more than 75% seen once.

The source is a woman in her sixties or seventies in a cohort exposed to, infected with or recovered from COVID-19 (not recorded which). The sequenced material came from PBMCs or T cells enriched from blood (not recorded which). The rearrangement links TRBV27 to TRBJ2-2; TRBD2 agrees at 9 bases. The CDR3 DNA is TGTGCCAGCAGTTTTTTAATCTGGCGGGAGGGCGACGGGGAGCTGTTTTTT. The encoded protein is CASSFLIWREGDGELFF.